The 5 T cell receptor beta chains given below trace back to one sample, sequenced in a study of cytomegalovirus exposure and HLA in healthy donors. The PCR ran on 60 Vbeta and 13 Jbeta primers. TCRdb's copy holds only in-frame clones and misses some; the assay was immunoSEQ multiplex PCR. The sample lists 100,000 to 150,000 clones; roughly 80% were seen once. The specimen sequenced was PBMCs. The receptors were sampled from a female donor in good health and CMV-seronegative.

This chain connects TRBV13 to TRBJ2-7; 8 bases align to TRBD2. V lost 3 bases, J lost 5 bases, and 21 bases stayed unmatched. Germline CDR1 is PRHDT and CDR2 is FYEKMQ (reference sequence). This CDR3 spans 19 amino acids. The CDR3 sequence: CASSLSGTSTPRALNEQYF. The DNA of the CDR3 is TGTGCCAGCAGCTTGTCTGGGACTAGTACCCCCCGTGCTTTGAACGAGCAGTACTTC.

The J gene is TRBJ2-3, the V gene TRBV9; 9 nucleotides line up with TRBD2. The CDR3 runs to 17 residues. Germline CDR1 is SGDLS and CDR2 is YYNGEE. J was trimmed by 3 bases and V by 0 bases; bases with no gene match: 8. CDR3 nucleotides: TGTGCCAGCAGCGTAGAAGGCGGGAGGGCCGAGACAGATACGCAGTATTTT. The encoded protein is CASSVEGGRAETDTQYF.

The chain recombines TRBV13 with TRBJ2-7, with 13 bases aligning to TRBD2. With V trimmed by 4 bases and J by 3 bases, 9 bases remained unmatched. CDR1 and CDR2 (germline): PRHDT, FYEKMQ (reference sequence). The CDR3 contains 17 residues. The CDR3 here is CASSSGPGLAGLYEQYF. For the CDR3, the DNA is TGTGCCAGCAGCTCGGGACCGGGACTAGCGGGACTCTACGAGCAGTACTTC.

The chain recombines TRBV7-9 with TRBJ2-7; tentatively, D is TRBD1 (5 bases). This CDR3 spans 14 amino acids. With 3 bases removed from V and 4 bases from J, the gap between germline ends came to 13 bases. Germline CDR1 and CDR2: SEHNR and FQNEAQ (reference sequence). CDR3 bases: TGTGCCAGCAGCTTCGGAACCAGGGTATACGAGCAGTACTTC. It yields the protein CASSFGTRVYEQYF.

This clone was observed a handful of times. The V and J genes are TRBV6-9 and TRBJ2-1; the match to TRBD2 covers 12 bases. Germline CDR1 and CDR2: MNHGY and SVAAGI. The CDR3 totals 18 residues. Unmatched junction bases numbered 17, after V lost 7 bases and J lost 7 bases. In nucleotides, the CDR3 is TGTGCCAGCAAAGCCTTCGGGCTAGCGGGGGGGCGGGGTAATGAGCAGTTCTTC. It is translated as CASKAFGLAGGRGNEQFF.